These T cell receptor beta chains were read from a single sample in a study of T cell responses to AZD1222 COVID-19 vaccine. Profiling relied on immunoSEQ multiplex PCR, and the TCRdb table lists in-frame clones only, not all of them. Of 110,000 or so clones in the sample, 89% were seen once. The starting material was peripheral blood, obtained on day 0 of MenACWY control vaccination. The receptor source for this set is an adult in good health. Both conserved end residues are part of each CDR3. A D gene is named only where the DNA matches it firmly. Clone size, where shown, is once, few, many, or a class for clones that have expanded.

J,V,size,D,DNA,CDR3
TRBJ1-1,TRBV5-4,NA,NA,TGTGCCAGCAGCCTACAGGGAGGTACTGAAGCTTTCTTT,CASSLQGGTEAFF
TRBJ2-3,TRBV21-1,NA,NA,TGTGCCAGCAGCAATTGGCGAGTTATAGCAGATACGCAGTATTTT,CASSNWRVIADTQYF
TRBJ1-1,TRBV18,NA,NA,TGTGCCAGCTCACCACTGAAGGGGGGGGCCACTGAAGCTTTCTTT,CASSPLKGGATEAFF
TRBJ2-5,TRBV12-5,NA,NA,TGTGCTAGTGGCCTCGGACAAATAGGGACCCAGTACTTC,CASGLGQIGTQYF
TRBJ1-1,TRBV7-2,NA,NA,TGTGCCAGCAGCTTAAGAGGGCCTGAGACTGAAGCTTTCTTT,CASSLRGPETEAFF
TRBJ1-1,TRBV3-1/TRBV3-2,NA,NA,TGTGCCAGCAGCCAATTGGCCACTGAAGCTTTCTTT,CASSQLATEAFF
TRBJ1-2,TRBV28,NA,TRBD1,TGTGCCAGCAGTGGGACAGACCGAATCTATGGCTACACCTTC,CASSGTDRIYGYTF
TRBJ2-2,TRBV9,once,NA,TGTGCCAGCAGCGTAGTTTTTTCGGAATCGAACACCGGGGAGCTGTTTTTT,CASSVVFSESNTGELFF
TRBJ1-1,TRBV27,once,NA,TGTGCCACCCAGCGGGTGGGAATGAACACTGAAGCTTTCTTT,CATQRVGMNTEAFF
TRBJ2-1,TRBV6-5,NA,NA,TGTGCCAGCAGCCAGGAGAGCTCCTACAATGAGCAGTTCTTC,CASSQESSYNEQFF
TRBJ1-1,TRBV11-2,NA,NA,TGTGCCAGCAGCGGCGGGGACAATTATTTCACTGAAGCTTTCTTT,CASSGGDNYFTEAFF